These 10 T cell receptor beta chains came from one sample sequenced in a study of OX40 agonist ivuxolimab in advanced cancers. Some clones are missing from TCRdb's copy, which holds only in-frame ones; the method was immunoSEQ multiplex PCR. The table includes 55,000 to 80,000 clones, 70% to 90% detected once. This material consisted of CD4+ or CD8+ T cells sorted from blood, taken in a trial of the OX40 agonist ivuxolimab. These receptors all stem from an adult with an advanced solid tumor such as melanoma, head and neck, liver or kidney cancer.

The V call is TRBV7-9, the J call TRBJ1-4; D gene ambiguous. CDR1 is SEHNR and CDR2 is FQNEAQ in the germline V gene (reference sequence). The CDR3 consists of 14 residues. Trimming pared 2 bases from V and 8 bases from J, leaving 12 bases between. CDR3 nucleotide sequence: TGTGCCAGCAGCTTAATAGGGTCGGGAGAAAAACTGTTTTTT. It yields the protein CASSLIGSGEKLFF.

The chain uses TRBV28 and TRBJ1-2; D is uncertain. Germline CDR1 is MDHEN and CDR2 is SYDVKM. V gave up 5 bases and J gave up 5 bases, with 9 bases separating them. The length of the CDR3 is 12 residues. This chain's CDR3 is CASSPLVYGYTF. CDR3 coding DNA: TGTGCCAGCAGTCCTCTTGTTTATGGCTACACCTTC.

The chain is built from TRBV30 and TRBJ2-5; D is perhaps TRBD2 (5 bases). From germline, CDR1 is GTSNPN and CDR2 SVGIG (reference sequence). V gave up 8 bases and J gave up 5 bases, with 12 bases separating them. The CDR3 is 11 amino acids. The DNA of the CDR3 is TGTGCCGGTTCTAGCTTGGAGACCCAGTACTTC. Translated: CAGSSLETQYF. Full variable domain (missing parts from reference TRBV30 and TRBJ2-5): SQTIHQWPATLVQPVGSPLSLECTVEGTSNPNLYWYRQAAGRGLQLLFYSVGIGQISSEVPQNLSASRPQDRQFILSSKKLLLSDSGFYLCAGSSLETQYFGPGTRLLVL.

Regarding this clone: The same CDR3 is also encoded by other DNA sequences in this sample. V is TRBV7-9 and J is TRBJ1-2, with a possible D match to TRBD1 (5 bases). The germline V gene encodes CDR1 SEHNR and CDR2 FQNEAQ (reference sequence). Trimming pared 5 bases from V and 4 bases from J, leaving 14 bases between. The CDR3 runs to 14 residues. The CDR3 region has the DNA TGTGCCAGCAGCAGACCGGACACTTCCTATGGCTACACCTTC. Translation gives CASSRPDTSYGYTF.

The table lists this clone with a few counts. The V call is TRBV11-3, the J call TRBJ2-2; D is ambiguous. Trimming removed 4 bases at V and 7 bases at J, with 10 bases between. Germline-derived CDR1 and CDR2 are SGHNT and YENEEA. The length of the CDR3 is 13 residues. CDR3 protein: CASSSQLGGELFF. The CDR3 DNA reads TGTGCCAGCAGCTCTCAGTTGGGCGGGGAGCTGTTTTTT.

The V and J genes are TRBV2 and TRBJ2-3; D not certain. This CDR3 spans 13 amino acids. Germline V gene data show CDR1 as SNHLY and CDR2 as FYNNEI. The V end lost 1 base, the J end lost 0 bases, and 2 bases lay between the germline ends. This CDR3 is CASSEGSTDTQYF. The CDR3, as DNA: TGTGCCAGCAGTGAAGGCAGCACAGATACGCAGTATTTT.

This chain joins TRBV19 and TRBJ2-1; D possibly corresponds to TRBD1 (6 bases). The germline V and J ends were trimmed by 2 bases and 3 bases, with 8 bases remaining between them. Germline-derived CDR1 and CDR2 are LNHDA and SQIVND (reference sequence). CDR3 length equals 14 residues. CDR3: CASSIWDNYNEQFF. In DNA, the CDR3 is TGTGCCAGTAGTATATGGGACAACTACAATGAGCAGTTCTTC.

This chain connects TRBV6-5 to TRBJ1-1; TRBD1 matches 7 bases. Germline-derived CDR1 and CDR2 are MNHEY and SVGAGI. The ends lost 2 bases at V and 11 bases at J; junction bases unmatched: 8. The CDR3 has 13 amino acids. The CDR3 bases are TGTGCCAGCAGTTACCGCGACAGGGACCGGGCTTTCTTT. Protein sequence: CASSYRDRDRAFF.

The chain couples TRBV4-1 to TRBJ2-1; a weak D match, TRBD1 (6 bases). Trimming removed 3 bases from V and 0 bases from J, with 15 bases in between. This CDR3 is 17 amino acids long. Germline V gives CDR1 MGHRA, CDR2 YSYEKL. The CDR3 bases are TGCGCCAGCAGCCATCCCAGGACAGATAACTCCTACAATGAGCAGTTCTTC. This sequence encodes CASSHPRTDNSYNEQFF.

In DNA form, the CDR3 reads TGTGCCAGTAGAACCATAGGCGAGGACGAGCAGTTCTTC. This gives the protein CASRTIGEDEQFF. The chain has TRBV19 and TRBJ2-1; the D is unclear. CDR1 and CDR2 from the germline V gene are LNHDA and SQIVND (reference sequence). V was shortened by 6 bases and J by 10 bases, with 16 bases between the two germline ends. The length of the CDR3 is 13 residues.